This TCR beta chain originates from a study of neurological immune-mediated disorders. MiXCR was run by TCRdb on the 5' RACE reads, yielding one entry per CDR3 protein. The sample yields 20,000 to 25,000 distinct CDR3 sequences, roughly 15% seen once. V was pared by 6 bases and J by 3 bases, with 8 bases between. Germline V CDR1 and CDR2: ENHRY, SYGVKD. The CDR3 extends over 12 amino acids. The clonotype comes from a female donor with HTLV-1-associated myelopathy (HAM/TSP). The chain combines TRBV10-3 with TRBJ1-1; weak D call: TRBD1 (5 bases). The sample taken for sequencing was PBMCs. The DNA for the CDR3 is TGTGCCATCAGCCCGACAGACACTGAAGCTTTCTTT. Translation gives CAISPTDTEAFF.